This T cell receptor beta chain was captured in a study of T cell repertoires in cytomegalovirus infection. This CDR3 has 16 residues. Per the germline V gene, CDR1 is MDHEN and CDR2 is SYDVKM. With 10 bases clipped from V and 13 bases from J, the junction kept 18 bases outside the gene matches. TCRdb re-analysed the reads in MiXCR, keeping a single row per CDR3 protein. In the table there are approximately 750,000 distinct CDR3 sequences, roughly 36% of which are singletons. This clonotype was obtained from a human donor in good health (CMV status not recorded). Some clones in this sample may be carry-over from other donors' samples. Sequenced input: PBMCs. The chain couples TRBV28 to TRBJ2-3, with TRBD2 matching over 15 bases. CDR3 nucleotide sequence: TGTGCCACCAGACCCTCGGGACTAGCGGGAGGTTCCCTCGAGTATTTT. It codes for CATRPSGLAGGSLEYF.